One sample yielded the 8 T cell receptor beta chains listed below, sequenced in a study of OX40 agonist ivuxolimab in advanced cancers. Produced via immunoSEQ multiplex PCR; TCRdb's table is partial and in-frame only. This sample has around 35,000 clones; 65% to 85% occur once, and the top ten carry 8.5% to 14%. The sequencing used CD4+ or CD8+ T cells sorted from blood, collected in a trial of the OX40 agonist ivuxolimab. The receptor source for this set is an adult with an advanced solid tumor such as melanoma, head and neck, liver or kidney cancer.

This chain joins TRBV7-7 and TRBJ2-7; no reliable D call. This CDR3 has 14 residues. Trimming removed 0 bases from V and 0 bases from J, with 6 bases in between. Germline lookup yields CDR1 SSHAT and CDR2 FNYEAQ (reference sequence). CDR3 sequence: CASSLAPLSYEQYF. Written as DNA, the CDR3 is TGTGCCAGCAGCTTAGCCCCCCTCTCCTACGAGCAGTACTTC.

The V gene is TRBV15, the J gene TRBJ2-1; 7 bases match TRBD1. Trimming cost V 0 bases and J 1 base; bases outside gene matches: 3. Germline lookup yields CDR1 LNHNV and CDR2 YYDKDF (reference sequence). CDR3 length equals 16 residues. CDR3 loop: CATSRDKQGSYNEQFF. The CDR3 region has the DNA TGTGCCACCAGCAGAGATAAACAGGGGTCCTACAATGAGCAGTTCTTC. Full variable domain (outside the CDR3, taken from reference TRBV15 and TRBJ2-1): DAMVIQNPRYQVTQFGKPVTLSCSQTLNHNVMYWYQQKSSQAPKLLFHYYDKDFNNEADTPDNFQSRRPNTSFCFLDIRSPGLGDTAMYLCATSRDKQGSYNEQFFGPGTRLTVL.

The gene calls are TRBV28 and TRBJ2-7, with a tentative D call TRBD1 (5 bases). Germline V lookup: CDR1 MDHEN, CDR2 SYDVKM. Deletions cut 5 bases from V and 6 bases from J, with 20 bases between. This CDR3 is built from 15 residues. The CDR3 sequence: CASSLTGLGLFEQYF. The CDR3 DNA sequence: TGTGCCAGCAGTCTTACAGGCTTAGGTCTCTTCGAGCAGTACTTC.

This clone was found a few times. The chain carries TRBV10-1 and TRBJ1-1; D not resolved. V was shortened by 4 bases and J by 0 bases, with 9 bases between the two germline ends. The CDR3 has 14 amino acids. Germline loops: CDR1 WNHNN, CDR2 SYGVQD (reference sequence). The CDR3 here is CASSVSNLNTEAFF. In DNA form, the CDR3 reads TGCGCCAGCAGTGTCTCCAATTTGAACACTGAAGCTTTCTTT.

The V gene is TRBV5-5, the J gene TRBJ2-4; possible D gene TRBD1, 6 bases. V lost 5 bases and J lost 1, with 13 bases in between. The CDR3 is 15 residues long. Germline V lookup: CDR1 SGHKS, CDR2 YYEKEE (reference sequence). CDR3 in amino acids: CASRTQGLAKNIQYF. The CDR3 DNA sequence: TGTGCCAGCAGGACCCAGGGGCTTGCCAAAAACATTCAGTACTTC.

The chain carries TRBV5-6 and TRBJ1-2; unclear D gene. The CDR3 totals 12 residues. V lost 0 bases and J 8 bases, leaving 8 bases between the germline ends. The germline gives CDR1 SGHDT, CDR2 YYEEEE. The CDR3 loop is CASSLAGGGYTF. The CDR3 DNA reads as TGTGCCAGCAGCTTGGCAGGAGGCGGCTACACCTTC.

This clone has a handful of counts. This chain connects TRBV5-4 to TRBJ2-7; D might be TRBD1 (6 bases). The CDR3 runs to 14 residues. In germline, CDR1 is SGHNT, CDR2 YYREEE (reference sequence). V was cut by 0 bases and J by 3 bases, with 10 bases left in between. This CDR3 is CASSLGQDRYEQYF. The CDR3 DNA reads TGTGCCAGCAGCTTGGGACAGGATCGCTACGAGCAGTACTTC.

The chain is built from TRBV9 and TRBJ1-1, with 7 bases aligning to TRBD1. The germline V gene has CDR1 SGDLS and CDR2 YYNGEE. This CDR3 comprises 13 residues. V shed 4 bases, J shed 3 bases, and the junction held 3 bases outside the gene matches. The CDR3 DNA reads TGTGCCAGCAGCTTCACAGGGGACACTGAAGCTTTCTTT. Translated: CASSFTGDTEAFF.